This T cell receptor (beta chain) stems from a study of blood T cell repertoires in COVID-19. In the study overall: The samples span acute and convalescent COVID-19 from the United States, Italy and Spain. From T cells, B-cell-depleted T cells, or PBMCs came the material, which was cDNA or gDNA.

The count of this clone is one. Authors' processing steps: Amplification of reference gene primers provided the estimated nucleated cell counts. The method was immunoSEQ multiplex PCR; TCRdb's version includes in-frame clones alone and lacks a portion of them. V, J and clone size were drawn from that table, and D and trimming were deduced from the DNA. The sample yields roughly 71,000 clones, approximately 86% seen once. In germline, CDR1 is MGHRA, CDR2 YSYEKL. CDR3 length equals 13 residues. The junction had 2 bases not matched to a gene; V was cut back by 3 bases and J by 3 bases. The source material was peripheral blood. The V call is TRBV4-1, the J call TRBJ2-7; 7 bases are shared with TRBD2. This clonotype was sampled from a man aged 50 to 60 with acute or convalescent COVID-19. The CDR3 loop is CASSQGGYYEQYF. The DNA of the CDR3 is TGCGCCAGCAGCCAGGGAGGGTACTACGAGCAGTACTTC.